Given below is one T cell receptor (beta chain) in context. Its antigen is undetermined. This sample is drawn from a study of PD-1 blockade in classical Hodgkin lymphoma. Study-wide findings and caveats: Reported baseline diversity: healthy donors highest, relapsed/refractory patients lowest.

Data came from immunoSEQ multiplex PCR; TCRdb stores just in-frame clones and leaves some out. The sample consists of about 35,000 clones, approximately 90% of them appearing once. There was relapse after autologous stem cell transplantation in every patient, and there was variation in brentuximab vedotin exposure. Out of thawed PBMCs, magnetic negative selection purified CD4+ T cells. Germline values: CDR1 SGHRS, CDR2 YFSETQ. J lost 12 bases, V lost 1 base, and 8 bases had no gene match. The CDR3 is 15 amino acids. V usage is TRBV5-1 and J usage is TRBJ2-7, with 15 bases that match TRBD2. This TCR was recovered from a human donor with classical Hodgkin lymphoma. The sample consisted of CD4+ T cells from blood, taken at baseline. The CDR3 region is CASSLTGLAGGILYF. CDR3 coding DNA: TGCGCCAGCAGCTTGACCGGACTAGCGGGAGGGATTTTGTACTTC.